These 8 T cell receptor beta chains originate from one sample sequenced in a study of OX40 agonist ivuxolimab in advanced cancers. Data came from immunoSEQ multiplex PCR; TCRdb stores just in-frame clones and leaves some out. This table holds tens of thousands of clones, 90% to 95% found once. The sequencing here drew on CD4+ or CD8+ T cells sorted from blood, taken in a trial of the OX40 agonist ivuxolimab. Source of these receptors: an adult with an advanced solid tumor such as melanoma, head and neck, liver or kidney cancer.

V is TRBV7-9 and J is TRBJ1-4; D might be TRBD1 (6 bases). The V gene lost 6 bases and the J gene lost 15 bases, with 17 bases spanning the gap. CDR1 and CDR2 from the germline V gene are SEHNR and FQNEAQ (reference sequence). There are 12 residues in the CDR3. The CDR3 reads CASSPTDRLMFF. CDR3 bases: TGTGCCAGCAGTCCAACGGACAGATTAATGTTTTTT.

V and J are TRBV27 and TRBJ1-5, with 7 bases aligning to TRBD1. V shed 4 bases and J 6 bases; nucleotides not matched to a gene: 6. Germline V gene sequence: CDR1 MNHEY, CDR2 SMNVEV (reference sequence). The CDR3 totals 14 residues. CDR3 sequence (DNA): TGTGCCAGCAGTTCGGGACAGCGAGGTCAGCCCCAGCATTTT. Translated, it gives CASSSGQRGQPQHF.

The chain has TRBV19 and TRBJ1-2; TRBD1 matches at 7 bases. This CDR3 region has 14 residues. V lost 6 bases to trimming and J lost 8 bases; unmatched junction nucleotides: 12. Germline V lookup: CDR1 LNHDA, CDR2 SQIVND (reference sequence). The CDR3 sequence: CASSLQGLWQGYTF. The CDR3 region has the DNA TGTGCCAGTAGCCTACAGGGGCTCTGGCAAGGCTACACCTTC.

CDR3 nucleotides: TGTGCCAGCAGACCTGGAGGAGCATCTGGAGCTGAAGCTTTCTTT. Its translation is CASRPGGASGAEAFF. The chain couples TRBV9 to TRBJ1-1, with D unclear. The V gene lost 5 bases and the J gene lost 6 bases, with 20 bases spanning the gap. The CDR3 consists of 15 residues. Germline lookup yields CDR1 SGDLS and CDR2 YYNGEE.

This clone was detected once. The rearrangement uses TRBV19 and TRBJ1-6; TRBD1 matches at 8 bases. J was trimmed by 7 bases and V by 5 bases; bases with no gene match: 7. Germline loops: CDR1 LNHDA, CDR2 SQIVND (reference sequence). The CDR3 runs to 15 residues. The CDR3 here is CASSAWTGTNSPLHF. The CDR3 DNA follows: TGTGCCAGTAGTGCCTGGACAGGGACGAATTCACCCCTCCACTTT.

The V call is TRBV7-9, the J call TRBJ2-3, with 8 bases matching TRBD2. The ends lost 5 bases at V and 6 bases at J; junction bases unmatched: 13. The CDR3 runs 16 residues. The germline gives CDR1 SEHNR, CDR2 FQNEAQ (reference sequence). CDR3 nucleotides: TGTGCCAGCAGCCAAGGACTAGGCGGGAGGTTTGATACGCAGTATTTT. Its translation is CASSQGLGGRFDTQYF.

The chain links TRBV28 to TRBJ2-7, with 9 bases that match TRBD1. The CDR3 sequence is 14 residues long. The germline CDR1 and CDR2 sequences are MDHEN and SYDVKM. The V and J ends lost 8 bases and 2 bases, in that order; junction bases with no gene match: 7. Written as DNA, the CDR3 is TGTGCCAGCGAGGGGGGGACAGGGACCTACGAGCAGTACTTC. The encoded protein is CASEGGTGTYEQYF.

CDR3 region: CASSQSGGQLNRTNEKLFF. In DNA form, the CDR3 reads TGCGCCAGCAGTCAATCAGGCGGACAGCTAAATAGGACTAATGAAAAACTGTTTTTT. The chain employs TRBV23-1 and TRBJ1-4; tentatively, D is TRBD1 (6 bases). TRBV23-1 carries the ORF label, with uncertain function. V was clipped by 0 bases and J by 2 bases, with 19 bases between them. This CDR3 contains 19 residues.